The clone carrying this TCR beta chain has more than one count but fewer than ten. Germline lookup yields CDR1 KGHSH and CDR2 LQKENI. This CDR3 contains 15 residues. Trimming removed 2 bases at V and 2 bases at J, with 10 bases between. Sequenced by immunoSEQ multiplex PCR; TCRdb stores in-frame clones only, minus some. The top ten clones hold more than 3.5% of a sample with roughly 200,000 clones, about 91% of them seen once. These data come from a study of blood T cell repertoires in COVID-19. Across the study: From T cells, B-cell-depleted T cells, or PBMCs came the material, which was cDNA or gDNA.

Material: peripheral blood. This chain uses TRBV18 with TRBJ1-3; weak D call: TRBD1 (5 bases). The TCR originated in a woman in her twenties or thirties with acute or convalescent COVID-19. The CDR3 region is CASSPGQGPGNTIYF. The CDR3 DNA is TGTGCCAGCTCACCAGGTCAGGGCCCTGGAAACACCATATATTTT.